These T cell receptor beta chains were read from a single sample in a study of cytomegalovirus exposure and HLA in healthy donors. Repertoires were generated with immunoSEQ multiplex PCR, while TCRdb's copy carries only in-frame clones and drops some. Of around 150,000 clones in the sample, 79% were seen once. The sample consisted of PBMCs. Every receptor here comes from a man aged 40-50 years in good health and CMV-seropositive. CDR3s include the opening cysteine and the closing phenylalanine or tryptophan. A D gene is named only where the DNA matches it firmly. Part of the rows lack a size; the others show once, few, many or a class for expanded clones.

v_gene,j_gene,abundance,d_gene,CDR3nt,CDR3aa
TRBV6-1,TRBJ1-5,once,TRBD1,TGTGCCAGCAGTGAAAGAGGCAGGGGGCGCCTGGCCAATAGCAATCAGCCCCAGCATTTT,CASSERGRGRLANSNQPQHF
TRBV7-9,TRBJ2-7,-,TRBD1,TGTTCCAGCAGCCAACCGGACGTGACAGGGCGCTACGAGCAGTACTTC,CSSSQPDVTGRYEQYF
TRBV9,TRBJ2-1,-,TRBD2,TGTGCCAGCAGCGCAAGCCTAATAGCGGGAGGTACCGATGAGCAGTTCTTC,CASSASLIAGGTDEQFF
TRBV19,TRBJ1-2,-,TRBD1,TGTGCCAGTAGTTTTCGACAGGGGATAGACTATGGCTACACCTTC,CASSFRQGIDYGYTF
TRBV5-1,TRBJ1-3,-,-,TGCGCCAGCCAGGGCGCAGAGACCTCCGGAAACACCATATATTTT,CASQGAETSGNTIYF
TRBV5-1,TRBJ2-2,-,TRBD2,TGCGCCAGCAGCCTACTAGCGGAGCTCACCGGGGAGCTGTTTTTT,CASSLLAELTGELFF
TRBV6-1,TRBJ2-3,once,-,TGTGCCAGCTCTCAAGGACTCTCCACAGATACGCAGTATTTT,CASSQGLSTDTQYF
TRBV5-1,TRBJ2-1,-,-,TGCGCCAGCACCGACCTAAGCGGGTATGAGCAGTTCTTC,CASTDLSGYEQFF
TRBV5-4,TRBJ1-6,-,TRBD1,TGTGCCAGCAGCCCCCGAGGCGGACAGGGGAGTAGTTCACCCCTCCACTTT,CASSPRGGQGSSSPLHF
TRBV28,TRBJ2-3,-,TRBD2,TGTGCCAGCAGTTCCTCTCTAGCGGGAGATGTAGCAGATACGCAGTATTTT,CASSSSLAGDVADTQYF
TRBV4-1,TRBJ1-4,-,-,TGCGCCAGCAGCGGGACTTGGACTGGGGATGAAAAACTGTTTTTT,CASSGTWTGDEKLFF
TRBV7-9,TRBJ2-3,-,-,TGTGCCAGCAGCTCAAACACAGATACGCAGTATTTT,CASSSNTDTQYF
TRBV4-1,TRBJ2-7,-,-,TGCGCCAGCAGCCAAGATCGGGCGGGTAGCTCCTACGAGCAGTACTTC,CASSQDRAGSSYEQYF
TRBV20-1,TRBJ1-1,few,-,TGCAGTGCTCCCCACAGAACTGAAGCTTTCTTT,CSAPHRTEAFF
TRBV5-1,TRBJ1-1,-,TRBD1,TGCGCCAGCAGCCTAGGGACAGGGGAACCTATGAACACTGAAGCTTTCTTT,CASSLGTGEPMNTEAFF
TRBV28,TRBJ2-3,-,TRBD1,TGTGCCAGCACGGAACTTGGACAGGGTACAGATACGCAGTATTTT,CASTELGQGTDTQYF
TRBV29-1,TRBJ1-4,-,TRBD1,TGCAGCGCGGGTACAGGGGGGAATGAAAAACTGTTTTTT,CSAGTGGNEKLFF
TRBV6-6,TRBJ2-1,-,TRBD2,TGTGCCAGCAGGGGACTTCTAGCGGTAAACTACAATGAGCAGTTCTTC,CASRGLLAVNYNEQFF
TRBV30,TRBJ1-5,-,-,TGTGCCTGGAGTGACAGTTTTAATCAGCCCCAGCATTTT,CAWSDSFNQPQHF
TRBV4-1,TRBJ2-1,-,-,TGCGCCAGCAGCCAAGATAGGAGGGGTTTTGAGGAGCAGTTCTTC,CASSQDRRGFEEQFF
TRBV9,TRBJ1-1,-,-,TGTGCCAGCAGCGTAGGGGCAGCGAACACTGAAGCTTTCTTT,CASSVGAANTEAFF
TRBV12-5,TRBJ1-5,-,TRBD1,TGTGCTATCAGCGAGGGGGCAGGACAGCCCCAGCATTTT,CAISEGAGQPQHF
TRBV4-2,TRBJ2-7,-,-,TGTGCCAGCAGCCAAGCCGGAGCGGACTCCTACGAGCAGTACTTC,CASSQAGADSYEQYF
TRBV19,TRBJ2-1,once,TRBD2,TGTGCCAGTAGTACCATAAAAGCGGGACACAATGAGCAGTTCTTC,CASSTIKAGHNEQFF
TRBV5-4,TRBJ2-5,-,TRBD1,TGTGCCAGCAGTCCCCGGCAAGGGGGCAAAGAGACCCAGTACTTC,CASSPRQGGKETQYF
TRBV6-1,TRBJ1-6,-,-,TGTGCCAGCAGTGAGACACCCCAAAGCTCCTATAATTCACCCCTCCACTTT,CASSETPQSSYNSPLHF
TRBV7-4,TRBJ1-5,-,-,TGTGCCAGCAGCTTGGGAGGGTGTACGGTATTTAACAATCAGCCCCAGCATTTT,CASSLGGCTVFNNQPQHF
TRBV5-6,TRBJ1-5,-,-,TGTGCCAGCAGCTTGGCAGGCGGGTCGGAGGGGCATCAGCCCCAGCATTTT,CASSLAGGSEGHQPQHF
TRBV5-1,TRBJ1-1,-,-,TGCGCCAGCAGCCACACATCGGGGTACGCTGAAGCTTTCTTT,CASSHTSGYAEAFF
TRBV11-2,TRBJ2-1,-,TRBD2,TGTGCCAGCAGCTCACTTAGCGGGAGGGCCCTCGAGCAGTTCTTC,CASSSLSGRALEQFF
TRBV5-8,TRBJ2-7,-,-,TGTGCCAGCAGCTTGGGGGCAGTGGGCGAGCAGTACTTC,CASSLGAVGEQYF
TRBV6-6,TRBJ2-2,-,-,TGTGCCAGCAGTCGCAACAGGGACACCGGGGAGCTGTTTTTT,CASSRNRDTGELFF
TRBV6-5,TRBJ1-1,-,-,TGTGCCAGCAGCTCGAGGAGAACTGAAGCTTTCTTT,CASSSRRTEAFF
TRBV5-1,TRBJ2-1,-,-,TGCGCCAGCAGCTTCTTAGCGGACAATGAGCAGTTCTTC,CASSFLADNEQFF
TRBV7-3,TRBJ2-2,-,-,TGTGCCAGCAGCTTAGGTGGCGGCTCTGCCACCGGGGAGCTGTTTTTT,CASSLGGGSATGELFF
TRBV28,TRBJ1-3,-,-,TGTGCCAGCAGTTTATGGGACAACTCTGGAAACACCATATATTTT,CASSLWDNSGNTIYF
TRBV5-1,TRBJ2-6,-,TRBD1,TGCGCCAGCAGCTCCCTGACAGGGTCGAGGGCCAACGTCCTGACTTTC,CASSSLTGSRANVLTF
TRBV4-1,TRBJ1-4,many,-,TGCGCCAGCAGCCAAGGAGGACAGCGCTGGGGTCGGGAAAAACTGTTTTTT,CASSQGGQRWGREKLFF